The 23 T cell receptor beta chains presented below share a single source sample, sequenced in a study of OX40 agonist ivuxolimab in advanced cancers. Repertoires were generated with immunoSEQ multiplex PCR, while TCRdb's copy carries only in-frame clones and drops some. The sample lists tens of thousands of clones; about 89% were seen once. The input for sequencing was CD4+ or CD8+ T cells sorted from blood, taken in a trial of the OX40 agonist ivuxolimab. All receptors derive from an adult with an advanced solid tumor such as melanoma, head and neck, liver or kidney cancer.

This sequence joins TRBV5-1 and TRBJ2-1; 11 bases fit TRBD2. Germline V gene data show CDR1 as SGHRS and CDR2 as YFSETQ. V shed 4 bases and J 8 bases; nucleotides not matched to a gene: 8. There are 15 residues in the CDR3. The CDR3 sequence: CASSPVAGGPDEQFF. As DNA, the CDR3 is TGCGCCAGCAGCCCCGTAGCGGGAGGGCCGGATGAGCAGTTCTTC.

This clone was found a few times. The chain has TRBV14 and TRBJ2-7; D may be TRBD2 (6 bases). The CDR3 covers 14 residues. Trimming removed 0 bases at V and 7 bases at J, with 13 bases between. CDR1 SGHDN and CDR2 FVKESK come from the germline V gene. CDR3 nucleotide sequence: TGTGCCAGCAGCCAAGATCAGTTTGGGGGGGAGCAGTACTTC. Its protein is CASSQDQFGGEQYF.

V and J are TRBV28 and TRBJ1-5, with a weak D call TRBD1 (6 bases). Germline V gives CDR1 MDHEN, CDR2 SYDVKM. V shed 4 bases and J shed 1 base, with 11 bases lying between them. The CDR3 has 15 amino acids. CDR3 protein: CASSSRGESNQPQHF. The CDR3 coding sequence is TGTGCCAGCAGTTCTAGGGGGGAGAGCAATCAGCCCCAGCATTTT.

This clone was counted once. The chain joins TRBV2 to TRBJ1-4; TRBD1 agrees at 9 bases. The CDR3 runs to 12 residues. Trimming took 8 bases from V and 6 from J; bases not matched to a gene: 1. Germline values: CDR1 SNHLY, CDR2 FYNNEI. The CDR3: CASGTGYEKLFF. DNA of the CDR3: TGTGCCAGCGGGACAGGGTATGAAAAACTGTTTTTT.

V is TRBV5-1 and J is TRBJ1-3; D might be TRBD1 (5 bases). The germline gives CDR1 SGHRS, CDR2 YFSETQ. V gave up 3 bases and J gave up 4 bases, with 14 bases separating them. The CDR3 loop spans 15 amino acids. CDR3 protein: CASSSDSSQGNTIYF. CDR3 in DNA: TGCGCCAGCAGCTCTGACAGTTCTCAAGGAAACACCATATATTTT.

This chain connects TRBV9 to TRBJ2-7, with 9 bases identical to TRBD1. The CDR3 extends over 15 amino acids. V was pared by 3 bases and J by 1 base, with 5 bases of the junction left unmatched. Looked up from germline, CDR1 is SGDLS and CDR2 is YYNGEE. CDR3 sequence (DNA): TGTGCCAGCAGCGCACCGGGACAGGGATCCTACGAGCAGTACTTC. As protein: CASSAPGQGSYEQYF.

This clone was counted only a few times. The CDR3, as DNA: TGCGCCAGCAGCCAAGATCCCAGCTCTGGAAACACCATATATTTT. This sequence encodes CASSQDPSSGNTIYF. The V gene is TRBV4-3, the J gene TRBJ1-3, with D unclear. Trimming took off 0 bases at V and 0 bases at J, with 6 bases between the two ends. Per the germline V gene, CDR1 is LGHNA and CDR2 is YSLEER. The CDR3 extends over 15 amino acids.

The genes are TRBV30 and TRBJ2-2; D ambiguous. Germline-derived CDR1 and CDR2 are GTSNPN and SVGIG (reference sequence). Deletions cut 2 bases from V and 6 bases from J, with 7 bases between. CDR3 length equals 12 residues. DNA of the CDR3: TGTGCCTGGAGTATTCCCCCCGGGGAGCTGTTTTTT. Translation: CAWSIPPGELFF.

This clone has only one observation. The chain employs TRBV19 and TRBJ1-4; a weak D match, TRBD1 (6 bases). This CDR3 is 15 amino acids long. Germline CDR1 LNHDA, CDR2 SQIVND (reference sequence). Trimming shortened V by 1 base and J by 2 bases, and 8 bases separated the two germline ends. CDR3 coding DNA: TGTGCCAGTAGTATAGCCACAGGGACTAATGAAAAACTGTTTTTT. Protein sequence: CASSIATGTNEKLFF.

The CDR3 loop is CASSQEDRAAYEQYF. The CDR3 DNA sequence: TGCGCCAGCAGCCAAGAGGACAGGGCAGCCTACGAGCAGTACTTC. This rearrangement joins TRBV4-1 to TRBJ2-7, with 8 positions matching TRBD1. After removal of 0 bases from V and 2 bases from J, the junction contained 3 bases not matched to a gene. The CDR3 is made up of 15 amino acids. CDR1 and CDR2 (germline): MGHRA, YSYEKL.

The V call is TRBV27, the J call TRBJ2-7; D tentatively reads TRBD1 or TRBD2 (5 bases each). Germline lookup yields CDR1 MNHEY and CDR2 SMNVEV (reference sequence). The CDR3 is 15 amino acids. V lost 1 base and J lost 2, with 12 bases in between. The CDR3 loop reads CASSLFSGTAYEQYF. Here the CDR3 DNA reads TGTGCCAGCAGTTTATTTTCCGGGACGGCCTACGAGCAGTACTTC.

The V gene is TRBV5-6, the J gene TRBJ2-2; a weak D match, TRBD2 (5 bases). Germline values: CDR1 SGHDT, CDR2 YYEEEE. Trimming took off 6 bases at V and 6 bases at J, with 9 bases between the two ends. CDR3 size: 12 residues. As DNA, the CDR3 is TGTGCCAGCACTGACGGGGCCGGGGAGCTGTTTTTT. Its translation is CASTDGAGELFF.

This chain connects TRBV27 to TRBJ2-1; TRBD2 might be the D (5 bases). CDR1 and CDR2 (germline): MNHEY, SMNVEV (reference sequence). This CDR3 has 12 amino acids. Trimming removed 5 bases at V and 10 bases at J, with 12 bases between. CDR3 in amino acids: CASSRPSGEQFF. As DNA, the CDR3 is TGTGCCAGCAGTCGCCCGAGCGGAGAGCAGTTCTTC.

J is TRBJ1-2 and V is TRBV6-5, with D maybe TRBD1 (5 bases). This CDR3 is built from 14 residues. V was shortened by 5 bases and J by 7 bases, with 17 bases between the two germline ends. CDR1 is MNHEY and CDR2 is SVGAGI in the germline V gene. CDR3 amino acids: CASSELEVGRGYTF. The CDR3, as DNA: TGTGCCAGCAGTGAATTAGAGGTGGGGCGTGGCTACACCTTC.

The V gene is TRBV5-6, the J gene TRBJ2-1, with 12 bases fitting TRBD2. CDR3 length equals 15 residues. Germline V gene sequence: CDR1 SGHDT, CDR2 YYEEEE. J lost 7 bases, V lost 4 bases, and 6 bases had no gene match. CDR3 region: CASSPGLAGYNEQFF. In nucleotides, the CDR3 is TGTGCCAGCAGCCCAGGACTAGCGGGATATAATGAGCAGTTCTTC.

A note on this clone: The junction shows a germline mismatch at one end, possibly a read error. The chain combines TRBV4-3 with TRBJ2-2; D might be TRBD2 (5 bases). Germline V lookup: CDR1 LGHNA, CDR2 YSLEER. The CDR3 sequence is 16 residues long. CDR3 loop: CASSQDIGINTGELLF. Here the CDR3 DNA reads TGCGCCAGCAGCCAAGATATAGGGATCAACACCGGGGAGCTGCTTTTT.

J is TRBJ1-1 and V is TRBV4-3, with D possibly being TRBD1 (5 bases). This CDR3 is built from 15 residues. From germline, CDR1 is LGHNA and CDR2 YSLEER. Trimming took off 0 bases at V and 8 bases at J, with 16 bases between the two ends. The CDR3 region is CASSQDPGREQEAFF. DNA for the CDR3: TGCGCCAGCAGCCAAGATCCAGGGAGGGAACAAGAAGCTTTCTTT.

The V gene is TRBV15, the J gene TRBJ1-1, with no clear D. V was cut by 0 bases and J by 5 bases, with 7 bases left in between. CDR1 is LNHNV, CDR2 YYDKDF, per germline (reference sequence). CDR3 length: 13 residues. The CDR3 here is CATSRERRTEAFF. The CDR3 bases are TGTGCCACCAGCAGAGAACGACGGACTGAAGCTTTCTTT.

The rearrangement uses TRBV27 and TRBJ2-5; TRBD1 matches at 7 bases. Trimming removed 4 bases from V and 4 bases from J; junction bases left unmatched: 12. Per germline, CDR1 MNHEY and CDR2 SMNVEV (reference sequence). The CDR3 runs to 16 residues. In DNA form, the CDR3 reads TGTGCCAGCAGTTCCGAAACCGGGACAGCAGGAGAGACCCAGTACTTC. It codes for CASSSETGTAGETQYF.

The V and J genes are TRBV30 and TRBJ2-5; 7 bases agree with TRBD2. Germline V gene sequence: CDR1 GTSNPN, CDR2 SVGIG (reference sequence). With V trimmed by 4 bases and J by 2 bases, 4 bases remained unmatched. The CDR3 runs 13 residues. CDR3 amino acids: CAWNSGGQETQYF. CDR3 DNA: TGTGCCTGGAATTCGGGGGGACAAGAGACCCAGTACTTC.

The chain employs TRBV7-3 and TRBJ2-1; TRBD1 matches at 11 bases. This CDR3 has 16 amino acids. The V and J ends lost 2 bases and 6 bases, in that order; junction bases with no gene match: 6. Germline V CDR1 and CDR2: SGHTA, FQGTGA. Here the CDR3 DNA reads TGTGCCAGCAGCTTAGCACCGGGACAGGGGGTCAATGAGCAGTTCTTC. This sequence encodes CASSLAPGQGVNEQFF.

This clone was seen a handful of times. V usage is TRBV28 and J usage is TRBJ1-3, with a tentative D call TRBD1 (6 bases). The CDR3 has 16 amino acids. CDR1 is MDHEN and CDR2 is SYDVKM in the germline V gene. Trimming removed 5 bases from V and 0 bases from J, with 14 bases in between. The CDR3 loop reads CASSLTGSYSGNTIYF. The CDR3 DNA reads as TGTGCCAGCAGTCTGACAGGTTCATACTCTGGAAACACCATATATTTT.

The DNA for the CDR3 is TGTGCCAGCAGTGGCACGGGACAGGTTGGAGAGACCCAGTACTTC. This translates into CASSGTGQVGETQYF. V is TRBV27 and J is TRBJ2-5; TRBD1 agrees at 8 bases. Trimming took 5 bases from V and 4 from J; bases not matched to a gene: 9. There are 15 residues in the CDR3. CDR1 is MNHEY and CDR2 is SMNVEV in the germline V gene (reference sequence).